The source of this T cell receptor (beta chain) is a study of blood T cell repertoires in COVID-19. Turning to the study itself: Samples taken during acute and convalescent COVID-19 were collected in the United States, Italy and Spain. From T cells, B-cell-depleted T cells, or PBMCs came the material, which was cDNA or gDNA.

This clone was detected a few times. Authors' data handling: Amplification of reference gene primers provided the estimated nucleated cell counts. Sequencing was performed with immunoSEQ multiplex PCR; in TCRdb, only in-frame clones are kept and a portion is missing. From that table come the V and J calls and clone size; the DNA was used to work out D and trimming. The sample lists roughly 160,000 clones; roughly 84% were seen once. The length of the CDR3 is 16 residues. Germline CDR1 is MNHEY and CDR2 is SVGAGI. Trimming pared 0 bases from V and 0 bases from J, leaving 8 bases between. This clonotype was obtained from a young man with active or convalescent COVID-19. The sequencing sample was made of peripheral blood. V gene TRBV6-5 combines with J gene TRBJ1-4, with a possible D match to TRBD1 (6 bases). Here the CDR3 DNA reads TGTGCCAGCAGTTACTCCTGGACAGCAACTAATGAAAAACTGTTTTTT. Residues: CASSYSWTATNEKLFF.